The clone carrying this T cell receptor (beta chain) was counted at least ten times. The antigen is unknown. CDR1 and CDR2 (germline): MNHNY, SVGAGI (reference sequence). CDR3 length: 12 residues. V shed 0 bases and J shed 10 bases, with 7 bases lying between them. The data stem from a study of CD8+CD57+ T cells in acquired aplastic anemia. Study-wide context: Mean yield of DNA from sorted CD4+ and CD8+ cells was approximately 3 ug. An average of roughly 10 million reads for CD4+ cells was obtained from healthy donors. Whole-study results and caveats: Patients and controls turned out to have more than 25 CD8+ CDR3 sequences in common.

For CDR3 and TCR beta VDJ profiling, genomic DNA was the template used. TCRdb processed the reads anew with MiXCR; each CDR3 protein has one entry. The sample consists of 100,000 to 120,000 distinct CDR3 sequences, 40% to 65% of them appearing once. This TCR came from a human donor in good health, serving as a control. The sequencing input was sorted CD4+, CD8+, or CD8+CD57+ T cells (not recorded which) from PBMCs. The chain links TRBV6-6 to TRBJ2-1; D is unclear. This chain's CDR3 is CASSYSEEEQFF. DNA for the CDR3: TGTGCCAGCAGTTACTCTGAGGAGGAGCAGTTCTTC.